Sequencing of this T cell receptor beta chain was carried out in a study of radiotherapy plus CTLA-4 blockade in lung cancer. Study background: Of all patients, around 19% responded objectively and approximately 31% showed disease control. Study-level findings and limits: Early clonal dynamics of blood T cells, together with interferon-beta, were reported as the best response predictor. Tumor-origin TCR clones grew in blood after radiotherapy plus ipilimumab.

The ends were cut back, 0 bases at V and 7 bases at J, with 19 bases in the middle. Germline V gene sequence: CDR1 LGHNA, CDR2 YSLEER. CDR3 length: 17 residues. Produced via immunoSEQ multiplex PCR; TCRdb's table is partial and in-frame only. The sample shows some 43,000 clones, about 81% of them seen only once. To note about this clone: Antigen unknown.

People whose metastatic non-small-cell lung cancer was chemo-refractory got focal radiation along with CTLA-4 blockade by ipilimumab. Sequencing was performed on peripheral blood, taken from a patient treated with radiotherapy plus ipilimumab. The TCR originated in a human donor with non-small cell lung cancer who had stable disease on radiotherapy plus ipilimumab. The chain carries TRBV4-3 and TRBJ2-1; tentatively, D is TRBD2 (5 bases). CDR3 loop: CASSQDRWESGGNEQFF. As DNA, the CDR3 is TGCGCCAGCAGCCAAGATCGGTGGGAGTCCGGTGGTAATGAGCAGTTCTTC.